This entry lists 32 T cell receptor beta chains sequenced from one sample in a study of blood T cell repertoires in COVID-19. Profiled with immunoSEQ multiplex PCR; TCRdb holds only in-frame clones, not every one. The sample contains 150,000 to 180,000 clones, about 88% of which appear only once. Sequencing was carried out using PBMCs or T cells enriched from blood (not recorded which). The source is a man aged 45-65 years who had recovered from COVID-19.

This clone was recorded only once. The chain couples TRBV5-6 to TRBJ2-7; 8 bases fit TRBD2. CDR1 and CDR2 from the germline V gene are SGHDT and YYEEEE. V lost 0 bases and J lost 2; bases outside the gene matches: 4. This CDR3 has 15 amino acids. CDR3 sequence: CASSLVSGGAYEQYF. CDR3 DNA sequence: TGTGCCAGCAGCTTGGTGAGCGGGGGTGCCTACGAGCAGTACTTC.

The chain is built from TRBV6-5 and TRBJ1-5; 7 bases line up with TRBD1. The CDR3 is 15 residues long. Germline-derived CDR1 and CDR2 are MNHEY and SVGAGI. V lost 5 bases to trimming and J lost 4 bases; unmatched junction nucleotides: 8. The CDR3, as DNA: TGTGCCAGCAGTCGAACCGGGACAGCTAATCAGCCCCAGCATTTT. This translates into CASSRTGTANQPQHF.

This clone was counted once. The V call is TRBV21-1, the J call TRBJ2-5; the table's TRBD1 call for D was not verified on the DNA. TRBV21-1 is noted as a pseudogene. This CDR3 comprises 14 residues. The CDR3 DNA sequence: TGTGCCAGCAAAGACAGGGGGTACCAAGAGACCCAGTACTTC. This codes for CASKDRGYQETQYF.

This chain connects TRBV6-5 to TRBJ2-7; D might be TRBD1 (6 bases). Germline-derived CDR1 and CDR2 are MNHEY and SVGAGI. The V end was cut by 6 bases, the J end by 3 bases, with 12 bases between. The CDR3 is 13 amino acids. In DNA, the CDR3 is TGTGCCAGCAGCGTAACAGGGTTCTACGAGCAGTACTTC. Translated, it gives CASSVTGFYEQYF.

This CDR3 reads CASSLFLQGGGRKNTEAFF. CDR3 bases: TGCGCCAGCAGCTTGTTCCTCCAGGGAGGTGGACGAAAGAACACTGAAGCTTTCTTT. This chain joins TRBV5-1 and TRBJ1-1; perhaps TRBD1 as D (5 bases). The CDR3 extends over 19 amino acids. Germline CDR1 SGHRS, CDR2 YFSETQ. Trimming took 1 base from V and 1 from J, leaving 23 bases between them.

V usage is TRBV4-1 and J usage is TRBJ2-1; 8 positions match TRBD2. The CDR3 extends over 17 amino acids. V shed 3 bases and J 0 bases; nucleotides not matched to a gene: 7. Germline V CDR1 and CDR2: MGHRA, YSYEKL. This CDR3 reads CASSQAGGGISYNEQFF. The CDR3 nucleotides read TGCGCCAGCAGCCAGGCTGGCGGGGGGATCTCCTACAATGAGCAGTTCTTC.

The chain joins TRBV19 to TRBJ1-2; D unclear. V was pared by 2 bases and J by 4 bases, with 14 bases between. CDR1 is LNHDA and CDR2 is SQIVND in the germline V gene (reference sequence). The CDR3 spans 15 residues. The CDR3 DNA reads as TGTGCCAGTAGTATATGGAGAGACCGATCCTATGGCTACACCTTC. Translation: CASSIWRDRSYGYTF.

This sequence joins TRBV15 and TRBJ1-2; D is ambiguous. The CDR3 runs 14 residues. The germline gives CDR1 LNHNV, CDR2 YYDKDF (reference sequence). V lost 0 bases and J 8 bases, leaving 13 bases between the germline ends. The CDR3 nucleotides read TGTGCCACCAGCAGAGATACCGGAGGATACGGCTACACCTTC. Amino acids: CATSRDTGGYGYTF. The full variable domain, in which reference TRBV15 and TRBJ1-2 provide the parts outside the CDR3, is DAMVIQNPRYQVTQFGKPVTLSCSQTLNHNVMYWYQQKSSQAPKLLFHYYDKDFNNEADTPDNFQSRRPNTSFCFLDIRSPGLGDTAMYLCATSRDTGGYGYTFGSGTRLTVV.

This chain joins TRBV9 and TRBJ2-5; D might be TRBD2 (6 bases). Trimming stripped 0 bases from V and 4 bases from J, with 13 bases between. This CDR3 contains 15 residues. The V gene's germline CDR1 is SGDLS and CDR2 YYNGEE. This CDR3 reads CASSVEGGVPETQYF. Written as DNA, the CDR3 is TGTGCCAGCAGCGTAGAGGGCGGGGTACCAGAGACCCAGTACTTC.

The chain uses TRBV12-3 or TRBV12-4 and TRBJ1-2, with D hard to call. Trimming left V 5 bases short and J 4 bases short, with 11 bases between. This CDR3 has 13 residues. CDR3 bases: TGTGCCAGCAGTAACCAGATAAGCTATGGCTACACCTTC. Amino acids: CASSNQISYGYTF.

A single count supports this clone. CDR3 nucleotide sequence: TGCGCCAGCAGCCAAGATAGTGACAGCACCAATTCACCCCTCCACTTT. This sequence encodes CASSQDSDSTNSPLHF. The rearrangement uses TRBV4-1 and TRBJ1-6; D is possibly TRBD1 (5 bases). Trimming shortened V by 0 bases and J by 7 bases, and 13 bases separated the two germline ends. The V gene's germline CDR1 is MGHRA and CDR2 YSYEKL. The CDR3 runs to 16 residues.

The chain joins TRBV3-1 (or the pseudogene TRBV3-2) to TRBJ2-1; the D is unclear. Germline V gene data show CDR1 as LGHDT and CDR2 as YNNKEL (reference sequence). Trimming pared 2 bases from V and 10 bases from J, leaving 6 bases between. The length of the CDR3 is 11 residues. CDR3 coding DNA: TGTGCCAGCAGCCAACGGTCCGAGCAGTTCTTC. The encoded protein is CASSQRSEQFF.

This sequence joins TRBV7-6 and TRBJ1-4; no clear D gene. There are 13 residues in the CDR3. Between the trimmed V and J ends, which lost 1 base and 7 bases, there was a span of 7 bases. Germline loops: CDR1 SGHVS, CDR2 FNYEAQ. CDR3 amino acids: CASSLGRGEKLFF. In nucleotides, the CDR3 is TGTGCCAGCAGCTTAGGGCGGGGTGAAAAACTGTTTTTT.

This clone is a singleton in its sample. In DNA form, the CDR3 reads TGTGCCAGTAGGGACCCAGGGGGGACTAATGAAAAACTGTTTTTT. Translated: CASRDPGGTNEKLFF. The rearrangement uses TRBV19 and TRBJ1-4, with 7 bases identical to TRBD1. Losses at the gene ends were 6 bases for V and 2 bases for J; bases not matched to a gene: 6. CDR1 and CDR2 (germline): LNHDA, SQIVND (reference sequence). There are 15 residues in the CDR3.

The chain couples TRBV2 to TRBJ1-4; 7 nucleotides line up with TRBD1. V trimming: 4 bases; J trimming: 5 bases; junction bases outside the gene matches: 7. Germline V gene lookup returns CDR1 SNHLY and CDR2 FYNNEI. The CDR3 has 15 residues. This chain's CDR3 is CASSVGQVGNEKLFF. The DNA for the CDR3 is TGTGCCAGCAGTGTAGGACAGGTTGGGAATGAAAAACTGTTTTTT. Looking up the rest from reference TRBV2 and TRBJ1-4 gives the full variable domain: EPEVTQTPSHQVTQMGQEVILRCVPISNHLYFYWYRQILGQKVEFLVSFYNNEISEKSEIFDDQFSVERPDGSNFTLKIRSTKLEDSAMYFCASSVGQVGNEKLFFGSGTQLSVL.

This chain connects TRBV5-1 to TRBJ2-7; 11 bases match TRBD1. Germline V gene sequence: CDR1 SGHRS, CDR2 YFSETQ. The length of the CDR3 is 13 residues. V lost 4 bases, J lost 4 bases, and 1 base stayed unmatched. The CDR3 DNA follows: TGCGCCAGCAGCCGGGACAGGGGGTACGAGCAGTACTTC. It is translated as CASSRDRGYEQYF.

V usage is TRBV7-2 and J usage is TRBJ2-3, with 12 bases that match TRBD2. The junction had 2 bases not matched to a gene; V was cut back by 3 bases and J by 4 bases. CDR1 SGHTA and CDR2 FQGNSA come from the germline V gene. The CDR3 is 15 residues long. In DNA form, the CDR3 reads TGTGCCAGCAGCTTTACTAGCGGGGGGCCAGATACGCAGTATTTT. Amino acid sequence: CASSFTSGGPDTQYF.

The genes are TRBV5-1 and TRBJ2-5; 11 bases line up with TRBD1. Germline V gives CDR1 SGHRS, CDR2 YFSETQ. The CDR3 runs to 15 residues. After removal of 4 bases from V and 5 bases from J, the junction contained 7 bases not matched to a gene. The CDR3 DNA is TGCGCCAGCAGCACCGGGACAGGGGGAAGGGAGACCCAGTACTTC. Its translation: CASSTGTGGRETQYF.

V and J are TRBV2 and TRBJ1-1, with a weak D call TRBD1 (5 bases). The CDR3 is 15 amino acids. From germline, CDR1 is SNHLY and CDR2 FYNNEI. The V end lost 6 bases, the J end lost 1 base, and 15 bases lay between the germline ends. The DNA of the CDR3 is TGTGCCAGCAGGTATAGGCAGGGTGAGAACACTGAAGCTTTCTTT. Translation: CASRYRQGENTEAFF.

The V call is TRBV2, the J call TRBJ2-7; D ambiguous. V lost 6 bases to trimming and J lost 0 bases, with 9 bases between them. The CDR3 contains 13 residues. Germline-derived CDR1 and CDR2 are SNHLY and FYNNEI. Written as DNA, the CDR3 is TGTGCCAGCAGACAGTTAATCTCCTACGAGCAGTACTTC. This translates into CASRQLISYEQYF.

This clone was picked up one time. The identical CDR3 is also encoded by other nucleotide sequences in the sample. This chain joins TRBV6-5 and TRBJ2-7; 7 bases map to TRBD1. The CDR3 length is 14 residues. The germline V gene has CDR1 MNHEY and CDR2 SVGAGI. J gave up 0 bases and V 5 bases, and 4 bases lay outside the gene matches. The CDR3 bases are TGTGCCAGCAGTCCCTACAGGGGCTCCTACGAGCAGTACTTC. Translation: CASSPYRGSYEQYF.

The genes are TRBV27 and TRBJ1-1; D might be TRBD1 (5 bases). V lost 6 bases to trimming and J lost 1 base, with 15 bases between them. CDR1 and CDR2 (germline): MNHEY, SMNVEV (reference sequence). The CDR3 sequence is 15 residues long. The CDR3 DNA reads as TGTGCCAGCAGGACTCTTGGGGGAGGGAACACTGAAGCTTTCTTT. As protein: CASRTLGGGNTEAFF.

CDR3 region: CASSIDLASGSYNEQFF. The CDR3, as DNA: TGTGCCAGTAGTATAGATCTGGCTAGCGGTTCCTACAATGAGCAGTTCTTC. This chain joins TRBV19 and TRBJ2-1, with 7 bases identical to TRBD2. The length of the CDR3 is 17 residues. With 0 bases clipped from V and 1 base from J, the junction kept 6 bases outside the gene matches. Germline V gene data show CDR1 as LNHDA and CDR2 as SQIVND (reference sequence).

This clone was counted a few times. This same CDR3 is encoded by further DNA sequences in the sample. CDR3 in DNA: TGTGCCAGCAGAGGGGGGGCTGAAGCTTTCTTT. Translating gives CASRGGAEAFF. V is TRBV3-1 (or the pseudogene TRBV3-2) and J is TRBJ1-1; tentatively, D is TRBD1 (6 bases). Germline values: CDR1 LGHDT, CDR2 YNNKEL (reference sequence). The CDR3 runs 11 residues. V lost 6 bases and J 6 bases, leaving 8 bases between the germline ends.

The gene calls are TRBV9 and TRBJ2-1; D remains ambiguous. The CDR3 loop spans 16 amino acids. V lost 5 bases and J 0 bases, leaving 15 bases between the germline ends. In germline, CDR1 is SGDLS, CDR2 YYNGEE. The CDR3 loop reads CASSDGDLRSYNEQFF. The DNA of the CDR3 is TGTGCCAGCAGTGATGGAGACCTTCGCTCCTACAATGAGCAGTTCTTC.

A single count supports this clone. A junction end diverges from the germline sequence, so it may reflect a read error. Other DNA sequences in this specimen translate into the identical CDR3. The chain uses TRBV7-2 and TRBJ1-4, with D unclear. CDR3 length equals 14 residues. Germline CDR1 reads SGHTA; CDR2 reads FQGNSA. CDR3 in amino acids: CASTPGATNEKLFF. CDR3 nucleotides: TGTGCCAGCACCCCGGGAGCAACAAATGAAAAACTGTTTTTT.

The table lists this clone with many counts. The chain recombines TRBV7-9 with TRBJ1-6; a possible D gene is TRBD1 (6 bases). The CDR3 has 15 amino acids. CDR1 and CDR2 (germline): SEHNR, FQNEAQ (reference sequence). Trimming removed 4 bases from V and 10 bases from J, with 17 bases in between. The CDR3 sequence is CASSYGQGTDSPLHF. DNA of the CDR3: TGTGCCAGCAGCTACGGCCAGGGGACGGACTCACCCCTCCACTTT.

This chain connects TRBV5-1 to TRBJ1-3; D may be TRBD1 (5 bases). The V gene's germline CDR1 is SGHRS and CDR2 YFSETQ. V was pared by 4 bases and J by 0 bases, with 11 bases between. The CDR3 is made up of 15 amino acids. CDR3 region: CASSRDLSSGNTIYF. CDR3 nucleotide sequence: TGCGCCAGCAGCCGGGACTTATCCTCTGGAAACACCATATATTTT.

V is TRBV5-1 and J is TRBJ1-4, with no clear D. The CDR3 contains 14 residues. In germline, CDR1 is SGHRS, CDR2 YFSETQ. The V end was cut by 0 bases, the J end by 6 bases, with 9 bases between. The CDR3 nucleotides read TGCGCCAGCAGCTTGGGGAACGGGGATGAAAAACTGTTTTTT. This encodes CASSLGNGDEKLFF.

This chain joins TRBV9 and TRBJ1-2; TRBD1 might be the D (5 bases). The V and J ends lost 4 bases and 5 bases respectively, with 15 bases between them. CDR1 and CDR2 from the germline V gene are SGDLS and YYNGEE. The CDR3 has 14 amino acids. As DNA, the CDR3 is TGTGCCAGCAGCCCTCAGGGAGGGGAATATGGCTACACCTTC. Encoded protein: CASSPQGGEYGYTF.

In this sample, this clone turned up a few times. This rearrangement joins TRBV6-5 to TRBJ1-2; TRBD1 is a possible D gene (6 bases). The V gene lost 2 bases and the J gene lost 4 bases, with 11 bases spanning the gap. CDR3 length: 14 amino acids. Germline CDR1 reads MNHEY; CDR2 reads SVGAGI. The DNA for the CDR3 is TGTGCCAGCAGTTACGGGGGCAGGGGCTATGGCTACACCTTC. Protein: CASSYGGRGYGYTF.

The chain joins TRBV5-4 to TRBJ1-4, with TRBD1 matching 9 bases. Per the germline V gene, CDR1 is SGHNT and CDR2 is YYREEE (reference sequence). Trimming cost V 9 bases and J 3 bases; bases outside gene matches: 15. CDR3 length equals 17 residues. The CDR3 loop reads CAKKFRDREYPNEKLFF. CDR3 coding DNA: TGTGCCAAAAAATTCCGGGACAGGGAGTACCCTAATGAAAAACTGTTTTTT.